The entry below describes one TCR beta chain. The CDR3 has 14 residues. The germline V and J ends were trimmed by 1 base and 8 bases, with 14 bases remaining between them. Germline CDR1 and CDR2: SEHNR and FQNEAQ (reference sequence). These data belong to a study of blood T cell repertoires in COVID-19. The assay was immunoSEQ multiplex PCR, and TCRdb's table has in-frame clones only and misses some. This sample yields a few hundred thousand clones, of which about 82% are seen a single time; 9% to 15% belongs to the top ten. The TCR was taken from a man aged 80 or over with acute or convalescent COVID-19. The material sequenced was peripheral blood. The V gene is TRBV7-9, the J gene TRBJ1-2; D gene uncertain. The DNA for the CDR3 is TGTGCCAGCAGCTTAGAGACTCCTCCGAGAGGCTACACCTTC. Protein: CASSLETPPRGYTF.